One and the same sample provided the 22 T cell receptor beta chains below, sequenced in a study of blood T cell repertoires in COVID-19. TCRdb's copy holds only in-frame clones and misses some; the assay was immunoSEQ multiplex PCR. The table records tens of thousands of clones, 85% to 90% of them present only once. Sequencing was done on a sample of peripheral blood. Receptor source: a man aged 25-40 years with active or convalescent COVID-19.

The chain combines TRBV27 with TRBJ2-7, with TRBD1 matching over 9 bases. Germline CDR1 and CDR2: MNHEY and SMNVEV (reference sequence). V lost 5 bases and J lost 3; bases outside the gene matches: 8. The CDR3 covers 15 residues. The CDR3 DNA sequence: TGTGCCAGCAGTACTCCAGGGACAGGGCACTACGAGCAGTACTTC. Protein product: CASSTPGTGHYEQYF.

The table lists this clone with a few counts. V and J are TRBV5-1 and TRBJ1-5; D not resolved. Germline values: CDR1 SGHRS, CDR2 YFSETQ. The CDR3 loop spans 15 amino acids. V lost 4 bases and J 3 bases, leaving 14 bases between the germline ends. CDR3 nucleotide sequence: TGCGCCAGCAGCCTTGGACTTCTACCCAATCAGCCCCAGCATTTT. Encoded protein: CASSLGLLPNQPQHF.

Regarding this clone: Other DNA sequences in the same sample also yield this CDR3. The CDR3 DNA reads as TGTGCCAGTAGCACCATCCCGTCGGCGGCGAACACCGGGGAGCTGTTTTTT. Encoded protein: CASSTIPSAANTGELFF. The chain links TRBV7-6 to TRBJ2-2, with D unresolved. The germline V gene has CDR1 SGHVS and CDR2 FNYEAQ. Trimming took 9 bases from V and 0 from J, leaving 20 bases between them. The CDR3 extends over 17 amino acids.

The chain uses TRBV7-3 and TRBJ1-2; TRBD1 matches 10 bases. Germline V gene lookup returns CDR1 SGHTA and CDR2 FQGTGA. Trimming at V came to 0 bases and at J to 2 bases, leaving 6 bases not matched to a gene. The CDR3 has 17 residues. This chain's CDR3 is CASSLTAEGQGNYGYTF. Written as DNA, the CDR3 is TGTGCCAGCAGCTTAACGGCCGAGGGACAGGGGAACTATGGCTACACCTTC. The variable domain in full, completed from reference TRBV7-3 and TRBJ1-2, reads GAGVSQTPSNKVTEKGKYVELRCDPISGHTALYWYRQSLGQGPEFLIYFQGTGAADDSGLPNDRFFAVRPEGSVSTLKIQRTERGDSAVYLCASSLTAEGQGNYGYTFGSGTRLTVV.

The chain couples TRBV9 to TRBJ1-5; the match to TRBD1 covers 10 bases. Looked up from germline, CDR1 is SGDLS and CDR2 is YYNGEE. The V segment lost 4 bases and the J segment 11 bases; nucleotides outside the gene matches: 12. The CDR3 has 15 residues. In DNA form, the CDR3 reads TGTGCCAGCAGCACGACAGGGGGCACTGGGGCAGCCCAGCATTTT. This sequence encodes CASSTTGGTGAAQHF.

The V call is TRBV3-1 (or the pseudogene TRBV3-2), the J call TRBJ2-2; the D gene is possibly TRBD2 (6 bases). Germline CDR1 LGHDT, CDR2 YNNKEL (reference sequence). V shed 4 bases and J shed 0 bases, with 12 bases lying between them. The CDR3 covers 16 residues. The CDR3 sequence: CASSPRTISNTGELFF. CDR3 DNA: TGTGCCAGCAGCCCCCGGACTATCTCGAACACCGGGGAGCTGTTTTTT.

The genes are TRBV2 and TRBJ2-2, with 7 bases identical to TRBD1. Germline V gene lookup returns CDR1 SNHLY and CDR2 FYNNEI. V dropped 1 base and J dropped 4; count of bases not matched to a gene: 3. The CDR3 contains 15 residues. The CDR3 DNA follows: TGTGCCAGCAGTGAAGACAGGGGCTTCACCGGGGAGCTGTTTTTT. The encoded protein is CASSEDRGFTGELFF. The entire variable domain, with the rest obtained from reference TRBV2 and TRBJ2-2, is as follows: EPEVTQTPSHQVTQMGQEVILRCVPISNHLYFYWYRQILGQKVEFLVSFYNNEISEKSEIFDDQFSVERPDGSNFTLKIRSTKLEDSAMYFCASSEDRGFTGELFFGEGSRLTVL.

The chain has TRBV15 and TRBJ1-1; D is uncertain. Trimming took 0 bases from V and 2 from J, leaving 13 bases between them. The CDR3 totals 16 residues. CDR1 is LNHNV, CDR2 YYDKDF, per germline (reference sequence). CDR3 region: CATSRDFPRVNTEAFF. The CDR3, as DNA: TGTGCCACCAGCAGAGATTTCCCTCGGGTAAACACTGAAGCTTTCTTT.

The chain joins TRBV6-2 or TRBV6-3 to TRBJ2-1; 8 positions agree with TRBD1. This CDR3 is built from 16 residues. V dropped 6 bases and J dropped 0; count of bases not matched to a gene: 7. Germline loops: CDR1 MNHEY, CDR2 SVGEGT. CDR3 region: CASSSDRVSSYNEQFF. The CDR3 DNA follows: TGTGCCAGCAGCTCGGACAGGGTCAGCTCCTACAATGAGCAGTTCTTC.

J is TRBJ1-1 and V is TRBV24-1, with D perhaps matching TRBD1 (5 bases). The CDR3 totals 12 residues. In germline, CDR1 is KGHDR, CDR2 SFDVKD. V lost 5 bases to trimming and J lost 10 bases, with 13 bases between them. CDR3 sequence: CATSAGGGRAFF. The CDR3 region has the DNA TGTGCCACCAGTGCCGGCGGGGGGAGAGCTTTCTTT.

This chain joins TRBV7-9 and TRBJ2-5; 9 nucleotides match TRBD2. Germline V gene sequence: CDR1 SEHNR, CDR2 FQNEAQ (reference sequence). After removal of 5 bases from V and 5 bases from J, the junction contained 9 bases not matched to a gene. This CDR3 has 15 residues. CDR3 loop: CASSASGGLGETQYF. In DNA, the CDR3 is TGTGCCAGCAGCGCCAGCGGGGGGCTTGGGGAGACCCAGTACTTC.

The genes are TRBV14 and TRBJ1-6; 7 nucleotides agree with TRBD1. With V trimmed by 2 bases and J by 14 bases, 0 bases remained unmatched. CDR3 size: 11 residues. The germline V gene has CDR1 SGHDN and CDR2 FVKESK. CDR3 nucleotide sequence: TGTGCCAGCAGCCAAACAGGGGCCCTCCACTTT. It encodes CASSQTGALHF.

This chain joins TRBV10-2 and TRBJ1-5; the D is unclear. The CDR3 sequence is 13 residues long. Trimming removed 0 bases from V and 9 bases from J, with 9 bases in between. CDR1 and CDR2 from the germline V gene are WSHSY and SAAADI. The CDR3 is CASSESDRGPQHF. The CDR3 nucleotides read TGCGCCAGCAGTGAGTCGGACCGGGGGCCCCAGCATTTT.

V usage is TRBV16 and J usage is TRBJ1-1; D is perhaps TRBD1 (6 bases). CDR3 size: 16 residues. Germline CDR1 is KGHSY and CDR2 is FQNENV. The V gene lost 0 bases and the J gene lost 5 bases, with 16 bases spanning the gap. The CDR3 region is CASSQSRGGGRTEAFF. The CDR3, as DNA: TGTGCCAGCAGCCAATCGAGGGGGGGAGGTAGGACTGAAGCTTTCTTT.

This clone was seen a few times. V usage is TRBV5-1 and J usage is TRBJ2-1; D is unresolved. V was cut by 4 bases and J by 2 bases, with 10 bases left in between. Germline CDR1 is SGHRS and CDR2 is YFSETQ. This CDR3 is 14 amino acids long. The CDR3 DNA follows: TGCGCCAGCAGCCCCCGAGAGGCCTACAATGAGCAGTTCTTC. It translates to CASSPREAYNEQFF.

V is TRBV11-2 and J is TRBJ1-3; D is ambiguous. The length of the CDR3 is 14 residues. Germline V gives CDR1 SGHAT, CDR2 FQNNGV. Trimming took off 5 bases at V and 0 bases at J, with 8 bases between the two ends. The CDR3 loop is CASSQAPSGNTIYF. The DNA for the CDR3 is TGTGCCAGCAGCCAGGCCCCCTCTGGAAACACCATATATTTT.

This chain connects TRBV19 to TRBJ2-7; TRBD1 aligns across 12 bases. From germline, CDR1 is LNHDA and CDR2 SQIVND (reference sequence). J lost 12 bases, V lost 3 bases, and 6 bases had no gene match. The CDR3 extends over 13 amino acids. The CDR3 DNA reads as TGTGCCAGTAGTATGGGGACAGGGGGCAGTCTGTACTTC. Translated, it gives CASSMGTGGSLYF.

CDR3 residues: CASSAQGGQPQHF. CDR3 nucleotides: TGTGCCAGCAGTGCGCAGGGAGGGCAGCCCCAGCATTTT. The gene calls are TRBV2 and TRBJ1-5, with TRBD1 as a possible D gene (5 bases). Trimming took 4 bases from V and 7 from J, leaving 11 bases between them. The germline V gene has CDR1 SNHLY and CDR2 FYNNEI. The CDR3 sequence is 13 residues long.

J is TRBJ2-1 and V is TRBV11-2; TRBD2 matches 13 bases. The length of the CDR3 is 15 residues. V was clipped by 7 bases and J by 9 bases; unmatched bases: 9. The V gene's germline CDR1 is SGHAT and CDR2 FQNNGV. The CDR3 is CASNPLAGGPGEQFF. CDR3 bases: TGTGCCAGCAACCCACTAGCGGGAGGGCCCGGTGAGCAGTTCTTC.

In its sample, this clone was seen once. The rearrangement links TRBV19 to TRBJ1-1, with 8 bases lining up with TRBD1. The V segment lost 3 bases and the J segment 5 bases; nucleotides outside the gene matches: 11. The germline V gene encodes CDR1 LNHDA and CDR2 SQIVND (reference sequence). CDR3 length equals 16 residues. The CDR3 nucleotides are TGTGCCAGTAGTATTTTAGTTGGCAGGGGGCGAACTGAAGCTTTCTTT. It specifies CASSILVGRGRTEAFF.

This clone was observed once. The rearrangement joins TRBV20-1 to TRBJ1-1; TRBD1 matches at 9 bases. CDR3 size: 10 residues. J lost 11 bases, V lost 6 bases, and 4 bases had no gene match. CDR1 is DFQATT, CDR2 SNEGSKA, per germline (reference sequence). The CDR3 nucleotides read TGCAGTGCGCCACAGGGGGCGGCTTTCTTT. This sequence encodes CSAPQGAAFF.

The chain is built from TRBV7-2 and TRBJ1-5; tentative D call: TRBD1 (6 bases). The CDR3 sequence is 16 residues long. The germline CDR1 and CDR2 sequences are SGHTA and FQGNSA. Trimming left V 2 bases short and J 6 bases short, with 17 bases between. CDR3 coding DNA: TGTGCCAGCAGCTTAAACCAGGGGATGGGCGGTCAGCCCCAGCATTTT. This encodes CASSLNQGMGGQPQHF.